This record covers a single TCR beta chain. The record originates from a study of blood T cell repertoires in COVID-19. Original processing notes: Amplifying reference gene primers gave estimates of nucleated cell counts. The assay was immunoSEQ multiplex PCR, and TCRdb's table has in-frame clones only and misses some. V and J calls and clone size are given by that table; D and trimming were obtained from the DNA. In the table there are about 180,000 clones, 70% to 90% of which are singletons. Germline V gene data show CDR1 as SGHRS and CDR2 as YFSETQ. Trimming shortened V by 0 bases and J by 10 bases, and 13 bases separated the two germline ends. The CDR3 extends over 13 amino acids.

The sequence was collected from a man between 18 and 29 years old who had recovered from COVID-19. What was sequenced was peripheral blood. V is TRBV5-1 and J is TRBJ1-1; D might be TRBD1 (5 bases). The CDR3 is CASSLGAGERAFF. DNA of the CDR3: TGCGCCAGCAGCTTGGGCGCGGGGGAGAGAGCTTTCTTT.